Sequencing of this T cell receptor beta chain was carried out in a study of blood T cell repertoires in COVID-19. Study-level information: Spain, Italy and the United States supplied samples that represented acute and convalescent COVID-19. The cDNA or gDNA used as material had been derived from T cells, B-cell-depleted T cells, or PBMCs.

J was trimmed by 9 bases and V by 8 bases; bases with no gene match: 22. This CDR3 has 18 amino acids. CDR1 is SEHNR and CDR2 is FQNEAQ in the germline V gene (reference sequence). Under the authors' procedure: Researchers report that nucleated cell counts were estimated from reference gene primer amplification. TCRdb's table, derived via immunoSEQ multiplex PCR, lists solely in-frame clones and lacks some. The V and J calls and the clone size are those of that table, but D and trimming were determined from the DNA. The table has roughly 84,000 clones, around 85% seen once; the top ten hold 15% to 20%.

Sequencing was performed on peripheral blood. This clonotype was obtained from a man older than 75 with active or convalescent COVID-19. This chain joins TRBV7-9 and TRBJ2-1; TRBD2 agrees at 10 bases. Here the CDR3 DNA reads TGTGCCAGCTCCCCGATAGCGGGAGGTTGGGGGCCGGGGAGTGAGCAGTTCTTC. It encodes CASSPIAGGWGPGSEQFF.